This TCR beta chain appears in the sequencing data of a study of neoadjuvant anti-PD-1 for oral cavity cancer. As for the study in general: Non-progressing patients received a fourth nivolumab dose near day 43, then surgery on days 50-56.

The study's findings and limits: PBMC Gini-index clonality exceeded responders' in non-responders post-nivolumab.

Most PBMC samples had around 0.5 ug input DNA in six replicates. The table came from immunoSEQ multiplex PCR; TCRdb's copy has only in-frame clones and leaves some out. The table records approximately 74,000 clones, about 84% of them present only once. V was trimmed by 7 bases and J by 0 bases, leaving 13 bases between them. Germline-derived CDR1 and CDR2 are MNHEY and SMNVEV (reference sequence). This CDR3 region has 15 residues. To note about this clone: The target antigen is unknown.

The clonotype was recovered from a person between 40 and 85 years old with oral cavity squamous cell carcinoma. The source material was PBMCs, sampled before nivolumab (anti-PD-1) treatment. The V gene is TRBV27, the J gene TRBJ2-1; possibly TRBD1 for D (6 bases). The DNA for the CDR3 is TGTGCCAGCACCGTTTTAGGGGGCTCCTACAATGAGCAGTTCTTC. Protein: CASTVLGGSYNEQFF.